This T cell receptor (beta chain) comes out of a study of T cell responses to AZD1222 COVID-19 vaccine. Overall study: Pooled in the analysis were second doses at about 4 or about 12 weeks. General study points: The donor cohort was predominantly white British with a female majority, and clonal diversity may have been underestimated. An increase in Spike-specific TCR breadth and depth was observed after two AZD1222 doses.

In regard to this clone: The antigen is unknown.

Profiling relied on immunoSEQ multiplex PCR, and the TCRdb table lists in-frame clones only, not all of them. The sample carries approximately 120,000 clones, more than 70% recorded once. The sequence was obtained from an adult in good health. This sample comprised peripheral blood, obtained on day 0 of AZD1222 vaccination.

CDR3 protein: CASSPRQGGEKLFF. The CDR3 DNA reads as TGCGCCAGCAGCCCCCGACAGGGGGGAGAAAAACTGTTTTTT. The rearrangement uses TRBV5-1 and TRBJ1-4, with 9 bases fitting TRBD1. CDR3 length: 14 amino acids. CDR1 and CDR2 (germline): SGHRS, YFSETQ. V shed 4 bases and J 8 bases; nucleotides not matched to a gene: 6.